A single sample gave rise to the 3 T cell receptor beta chains below, sequenced in a study of T cell responses to AZD1222 COVID-19 vaccine. Clones were read by immunoSEQ multiplex PCR, and TCRdb kept only the in-frame ones, dropping some. The sample lists about 150,000 clones; 90% were seen once. The source was peripheral blood, collected on day 0 of AZD1222 vaccination. The receptors shown here come from an adult in good health.

V gene TRBV9 combines with J gene TRBJ2-2; no definite D call. The CDR3 is 14 residues long. The germline CDR1 and CDR2 sequences are SGDLS and YYNGEE. Trimming took 3 bases from V and 3 from J, leaving 9 bases between them. CDR3 sequence: CASSARVDTGELFF. The CDR3 nucleotides read TGTGCCAGCAGCGCTAGGGTAGACACCGGGGAGCTGTTTTTT.

This chain joins TRBV19 and TRBJ2-1; D is perhaps TRBD2 (6 bases). The CDR3 totals 15 residues. Germline assignment: CDR1 LNHDA and CDR2 SQIVND (reference sequence). The V end lost 4 bases, the J end lost 6 bases, and 16 bases lay between the germline ends. In DNA form, the CDR3 reads TGTGCCAGTAGTACCCGGAAGGCGGGGCCCAATGAGCAGTTCTTC. This codes for CASSTRKAGPNEQFF.

V is TRBV28 and J is TRBJ2-3; TRBD2 matches at 7 bases. Germline loops: CDR1 MDHEN, CDR2 SYDVKM. V dropped 6 bases and J dropped 1; count of bases not matched to a gene: 13. CDR3 length equals 17 residues. The CDR3 region has the DNA TGTGCCAGCAGCTCCGAGTGGCGGGAGTGGGGCACAGATACGCAGTATTTT. It encodes CASSSEWREWGTDTQYF.